Presented here are 31 T cell receptor beta chains from one specimen sequenced in a study of blood T cells in healthy people across ages. The second PCR ran about 6 to 12 cycles with a sample-barcoded 5' primer and J-beta primers. TCRdb used MiXCR to reprocess the 5' RACE reads, holding one entry per CDR3 protein. The sample lists roughly 1.5 million distinct CDR3 sequences, approximately 43% seen once, with 4% in the top ten. Sequenced: blood. These receptors all stem from a woman aged 18-35 years in good health.

This clonotype appeared a single time. V usage is TRBV28 and J usage is TRBJ2-1, with D perhaps matching TRBD2 (6 bases). This CDR3 spans 14 amino acids. Germline CDR1 reads MDHEN; CDR2 reads SYDVKM. Deletions cut 8 bases from V and 3 bases from J, with 14 bases between. CDR3 protein: CASREGAGYNEQFF. CDR3 in DNA: TGTGCCAGCCGCGAAGGAGCGGGCTACAATGAGCAGTTCTTC.

This clonotype was observed at least ten times. This chain links TRBV3-1 with TRBJ2-3, with D perhaps TRBD2 (5 bases). Looked up from germline, CDR1 is LGHDT and CDR2 is YNNKEL (reference sequence). The CDR3 consists of 14 residues. V lost 6 bases and J lost 0, with 10 bases in between. In DNA, the CDR3 is TGTGCCAGCAGTCAAAGCGGAAGCACAGATACGCAGTATTTT. As protein: CASSQSGSTDTQYF.

This sequence joins TRBV6-5 and TRBJ2-1; D not certain. The CDR3 totals 11 residues. Germline V gene lookup returns CDR1 MNHEY and CDR2 SVGAGI. Trimming cost V 6 bases and J 8 bases, with 8 bases left between them. The CDR3: CASRTFDEQFF. The CDR3 bases are TGTGCCAGCAGAACTTTCGATGAGCAGTTCTTC.

In DNA, the CDR3 is TGTGCCAGCAGCCAAGGGGACAGGTTGAACTATGGCTACACCTTC. Residues: CASSQGDRLNYGYTF. The rearrangement uses TRBV4-2 and TRBJ1-2; 8 nucleotides match TRBD1. The CDR3 runs 15 residues. J was trimmed by 2 bases and V by 1 base; bases with no gene match: 3. CDR1 is LGHNA, CDR2 YNFKEQ, per germline.

There are a few counts of this clonotype. The J gene is TRBJ1-1, the V gene TRBV18; D gene unclear. There are 14 residues in the CDR3. V lost 3 bases to trimming and J lost 1 base, with 9 bases between them. The V gene's germline CDR1 is KGHSH and CDR2 LQKENI. The CDR3 coding sequence is TGTGCCAGCTCACCGATAGCAGCGAACACTGAAGCTTTCTTT. It specifies CASSPIAANTEAFF.

The J gene is TRBJ2-5, the V gene TRBV2; D unclear. The germline V gene has CDR1 SNHLY and CDR2 FYNNEI. Trimming took 7 bases from V and 11 from J, leaving 17 bases between them. CDR3 length: 12 amino acids. CDR3 in amino acids: CASTSESSEQYF. Here the CDR3 DNA reads TGTGCCAGCACTTCTGAGAGTAGTGAGCAGTACTTC.

In the case of this clonotype: The junction departs from germline at one end; a sequencing error may be responsible. This chain links TRBV5-1 with TRBJ1-1; no reliable D call. The CDR3 length is 13 residues. Germline CDR1 reads SGHRS; CDR2 reads YFSETQ. Here the CDR3 DNA reads TGCGCCAGTAGCCCGAACATAAACACTGAAGTTTTCTTT. As protein: CASSPNINTEVFF.

This rearrangement joins TRBV9 to TRBJ1-2; D perhaps matches TRBD1 (5 bases). CDR1 and CDR2 (germline): SGDLS, YYNGEE. V was pared by 1 base and J by 0 bases, with 10 bases between. The CDR3 covers 15 residues. The CDR3 protein is CASSVNWGANYGYTF. The CDR3 DNA reads TGTGCCAGCAGCGTAAACTGGGGCGCTAACTATGGCTACACCTTC.

This clonotype was counted a few times. The gene calls are TRBV6-5 and TRBJ2-7, with D possibly TRBD2 on 6 matching bases. CDR1 is MNHEY and CDR2 is SVGAGI in the germline V gene. Trimming took off 7 bases at V and 0 bases at J, with 13 bases between the two ends. There are 14 residues in the CDR3. The CDR3 DNA sequence: TGTGCCAGCACCGGGGACTTATACTCCTACGAGCAGTACTTC. Its translation: CASTGDLYSYEQYF.

The chain uses TRBV12-3 or TRBV12-4 and TRBJ1-2; maybe TRBD1 (5 bases). The ends were cut back, 7 bases at V and 4 bases at J, with 22 bases in the middle. This CDR3 comprises 16 residues. The CDR3 is CASTAPGSPFPYGYTF. CDR3 coding DNA: TGTGCCAGCACCGCGCCAGGGTCCCCTTTCCCCTATGGCTACACCTTC.

The chain joins TRBV21-1 to TRBJ2-1. TRBV21-1 is reported as a pseudogene. The CDR3 totals 10 residues. CDR3 coding DNA: TGTGCCAGTAAAGTGTACGAGCAGTTCTTC. It yields the protein CASKVYEQFF.

This clonotype was counted between two and nine times. The rearrangement uses TRBV4-2 and TRBJ2-2, with TRBD2 identical over 8 bases. CDR3 size: 16 residues. Per germline, CDR1 LGHNA and CDR2 YNFKEQ. V shed 0 bases and J 7 bases; nucleotides not matched to a gene: 7. CDR3 DNA sequence: TGTGCCAGCAGCCAAGATGGTGCGGGAGGTCTCGGGGAGCTGTTTTTT. Amino acids: CASSQDGAGGLGELFF.

The chain has TRBV9 and TRBJ2-2, with a possible D match to TRBD1 (6 bases). This CDR3 has 14 amino acids. The germline CDR1 and CDR2 sequences are SGDLS and YYNGEE. Deletions cut 0 bases from V and 6 bases from J, with 9 bases between. The CDR3 sequence is CASSVVPGAGELFF. CDR3 coding DNA: TGTGCCAGCAGCGTAGTTCCAGGGGCCGGGGAGCTGTTTTTT. The whole variable domain, filled in from reference TRBV9 and TRBJ2-2, reads DSGVTQTPKHLITATGQRVTLRCSPRSGDLSVYWYQQSLDQGLQFLIQYYNGEERAKGNILERFSAQQFPDLHSELNLSSLELGDSALYFCASSVVPGAGELFFGEGSRLTVL.

V is TRBV20-1 and J is TRBJ1-1, with TRBD1 identical over 8 bases. Germline CDR1 is DFQATT and CDR2 is SNEGSKA (reference sequence). The CDR3 runs to 16 residues. J lost 0 bases, V lost 0 bases, and 6 bases had no gene match. The CDR3 protein is CSARDGTGFMNTEAFF. As DNA, the CDR3 is TGCAGTGCTAGAGATGGGACAGGATTTATGAACACTGAAGCTTTCTTT.

This chain uses TRBV4-3 with TRBJ2-7, with D tentatively TRBD1 (6 bases). V was cut by 1 base and J by 6 bases, with 13 bases left in between. CDR3 length equals 14 residues. The germline CDR1 and CDR2 sequences are LGHNA and YSLEER. The CDR3, as DNA: TGCGCCAGCAGCCAAGGACAGGTCGGGGCCGAGCAGTACTTC. This translates into CASSQGQVGAEQYF.

The J gene is TRBJ2-1, the V gene TRBV25-1; the match to TRBD1 covers 9 bases. This CDR3 is built from 14 residues. V lost 7 bases, J lost 3 bases, and 4 bases stayed unmatched. CDR1 and CDR2 from the germline V gene are MGHDK and SYGVNS. CDR3 in DNA: TGTGCCAGCACCTGGACAGGGGTCTACAATGAGCAGTTCTTC. It encodes CASTWTGVYNEQFF. Full variable domain (rest looked up from reference TRBV25-1 and TRBJ2-1): EADIYQTPRYLVIGTGKKITLECSQTMGHDKMYWYQQDPGMELHLIHYSYGVNSTEKGDLSSESTVSRIRTEHFPLTLESARPSHTSQYLCASTWTGVYNEQFFGPGTRLTVL.

The chain is built from TRBV6-4 and TRBJ2-6; TRBD2 might be the D (6 bases). Germline V gives CDR1 MRHNA, CDR2 SNTAGT. This CDR3 region has 17 residues. V was clipped by 6 bases and J by 0 bases, with 15 bases between them. This CDR3 is CASSAGTSGSGANVLTF. CDR3 in DNA: TGTGCCAGCAGCGCCGGGACTTCAGGCTCTGGGGCCAACGTCCTGACTTTC.

CDR3 loop: CASSYDGERASGYTF. The CDR3, as DNA: TGTGCCAGCAGTTACGACGGGGAACGAGCAAGTGGCTACACCTTC. This chain links TRBV6-5 with TRBJ1-2; D gene uncertain. V was trimmed by 2 bases and J by 7 bases, leaving 17 bases between them. Germline-derived CDR1 and CDR2 are MNHEY and SVGAGI. The CDR3 runs to 15 residues.

The J gene is TRBJ2-3, the V gene TRBV4-1; D remains unclear. Looked up from germline, CDR1 is MGHRA and CDR2 is YSYEKL. This CDR3 comprises 18 residues. V was cut by 4 bases and J by 1 base, with 21 bases left in between. CDR3 sequence (DNA): TGCGCCAGCAGCCGCACCTCCGCACGTAAACCTGGCACAGATACGCAGTATTTT. It encodes CASSRTSARKPGTDTQYF.

This clonotype appeared a few times. The chain has TRBV20-1 and TRBJ2-3; the match to TRBD1 covers 12 bases. Germline CDR1 DFQATT, CDR2 SNEGSKA (reference sequence). The V segment lost 5 bases and the J segment 4 bases; nucleotides outside the gene matches: 13. The CDR3 runs 17 residues. The CDR3 nucleotides read TGCAGTGCTGGTCTTGGGACAGGGGGCTTCGGGGCAGATACGCAGTATTTT. This encodes CSAGLGTGGFGADTQYF.

The genes are TRBV5-5 and TRBJ2-1; 13 bases agree with TRBD2. Trimming removed 4 bases from V and 11 bases from J; junction bases left unmatched: 3. The length of the CDR3 is 13 residues. Per germline, CDR1 SGHKS and CDR2 YYEKEE (reference sequence). CDR3 region: CASSVGLAGKQFF. DNA for the CDR3: TGTGCCAGCAGCGTGGGACTAGCGGGAAAGCAGTTCTTC.

This clonotype was picked up a small number of times. This sequence joins TRBV20-1 and TRBJ1-5; D is possibly TRBD1 (5 bases). V lost 0 bases, J lost 4 bases, and 13 bases lay in between. Per germline, CDR1 DFQATT and CDR2 SNEGSKA (reference sequence). There are 15 residues in the CDR3. The CDR3 here is CSARESSGTNQPQHF. The CDR3 DNA sequence: TGCAGTGCTAGAGAGAGTTCCGGGACGAATCAGCCCCAGCATTTT.

CDR3 sequence reads: CSVEAADEKLFF. The DNA of the CDR3 is TGCAGCGTTGAGGCAGCCGATGAAAAACTGTTTTTT. This rearrangement joins TRBV29-1 to TRBJ1-4, with D unresolved. V was shortened by 3 bases and J by 6 bases, with 8 bases between the two germline ends. The CDR3 totals 12 residues. Germline CDR1 SQVTM, CDR2 ANQGSEA. Combining the CDR3 with reference TRBV29-1 and TRBJ1-4 gives the whole variable domain SAVISQKPSRDICQRGTSLTIQCQVDSQVTMMFWYRQQPGQSLTLIATANQGSEATYESGFVIDKFPISRPNLTFSTLTVSNMSPEDSSIYLCSVEAADEKLFFGSGTQLSVL.

This clonotype was seen a few times. This chain uses TRBV20-1 with TRBJ2-3; D remains ambiguous. Germline V gene data show CDR1 as DFQATT and CDR2 as SNEGSKA (reference sequence). V shed 0 bases and J shed 2 bases, with 6 bases lying between them. This CDR3 has 13 amino acids. This CDR3 reads CSAREGFTDTQYF. The CDR3 DNA follows: TGCAGTGCTAGAGAAGGCTTCACAGATACGCAGTATTTT.

The genes are TRBV7-2 and TRBJ2-5, with D possibly matching TRBD2 (5 bases). The CDR3 is 18 amino acids. V lost 1 base and J 6 bases, leaving 24 bases between the germline ends. CDR1 is SGHTA, CDR2 FQGNSA, per germline. The CDR3 DNA reads as TGTGCCAGCAGCTTAGTTGGCCTGGTGAGGGAGATCCGGAAGACCCAGTACTTC. Its protein product is CASSLVGLVREIRKTQYF.

The chain employs TRBV14 and TRBJ2-4; D remains unclear. TRBJ2-7 matches the DNA end more closely, so the J call is doubtful. The CDR3 is 12 amino acids. The germline V gene encodes CDR1 SGHDN and CDR2 FVKESK. The CDR3 here is CASSHNLYEQYF. DNA of the CDR3: TGTGCCAGCAGCCACAATCTCTACGAGCAGTACTTC.

This chain uses TRBV6-6 with TRBJ2-5, with TRBD2 identical over 9 bases. The junction had 10 bases not matched to a gene; V was cut back by 6 bases and J by 2 bases. The CDR3 spans 16 residues. Germline CDR1 reads MNHNY; CDR2 reads SVGAGI (reference sequence). As DNA, the CDR3 is TGTGCCAGCAGCCCGACTAGCGGAGGACCTCAAGAGACCCAGTACTTC. Protein product: CASSPTSGGPQETQYF.

CDR3 bases: TGTGCCAACAGAAAGGACAGTAGTCATGAAAAACTGTTTTTT. It translates to CANRKDSSHEKLFF. The J gene is TRBJ1-4, the V gene TRBV2; TRBD1 is a possible D gene (6 bases). Germline V gene sequence: CDR1 SNHLY, CDR2 FYNNEI. This CDR3 spans 14 amino acids. V was clipped by 10 bases and J by 6 bases, with 18 bases between them.

The V and J genes are TRBV13 and TRBJ1-1, with a weak D call TRBD1 (6 bases). The ends were cut back, 0 bases at V and 0 bases at J, with 17 bases in the middle. Per germline, CDR1 PRHDT and CDR2 FYEKMQ (reference sequence). The CDR3 contains 18 residues. The CDR3 spells CASSLGTGTNYMNTEAFF. The CDR3 DNA follows: TGTGCCAGCAGCTTAGGTACCGGGACAAATTACATGAACACTGAAGCTTTCTTT.

This clonotype has just a few counts. The chain carries TRBV10-3 and TRBJ2-5, with D hard to call. Between the trimmed V and J ends, which lost 3 bases and 3 bases, there was a span of 14 bases. This CDR3 region has 15 residues. Germline loops: CDR1 ENHRY, CDR2 SYGVKD. The CDR3, as DNA: TGTGCCATCAGTGACCGCCCGGGCTACAAAGAGACCCAGTACTTC. As protein: CAISDRPGYKETQYF.

This clonotype was counted only a few times. The chain combines TRBV7-9 with TRBJ1-1, with D hard to call. Germline assignment: CDR1 SEHNR and CDR2 FQNEAQ (reference sequence). The CDR3 loop spans 14 amino acids. V lost 1 base and J 4 bases, leaving 10 bases between the germline ends. In nucleotides, the CDR3 is TGTGCCAGCAGCTTAGTCCTGGCGGGCACTGAAGCTTTCTTT. The encoded protein is CASSLVLAGTEAFF.